The source of this TCR beta chain is a study of blood T cell repertoires in COVID-19 (dated by TCRdb to 2018 to 2020). The study in broad terms: Samples from collaborators originated in the United States, Italy and Spain and spanned both the acute and convalescent phases of COVID-19. Samples came from the ongoing ImmuneRACE study (first 160 participants) plus 1,254 subjects from 6 global collaborators. Where available, HLA class I and class II types were taken from metadata supplied by the sample provider and were not determined by assay-based typing. The prospective study material was composed of cDNA or gDNA derived from T cells, B-cell-depleted T cells, or PBMCs. The sample metadata nearly always contained a de-identified subject ID, COVID-19 status, age in years and sex. Deeply sampled blood TCRbeta repertoires from subjects exposed to, actively infected with, or recovered from COVID-19 were included in the dataset. The repertoires were made available in a free public database intended to serve as a resource for research on the immune response to SARS-CoV-2. Results the study describes overall, beyond this receptor: How much clinical and demographic metadata was included differed by source and by participant, and the metadata was provided uncurated.

TCRbeta CDR3 regions were amplified from genomic DNA using the immunoSEQ Assay, a bias-controlled multiplex PCR. For the original study's pipeline: The number of nucleated cells in each sample was estimated by amplification of reference gene primers within the assay. To quantify the absolute abundance of each unique TCRbeta CDR3 rearrangement, sequence reads were collapsed and filtered. For each sample, productive Simpson clonality was calculated as the square root of Simpson's diversity index over productive rearrangements. This immuneACCESS table, as held by TCRdb, lists in-frame sequences with V and J called but not all clones. Of the missing ones, under half trace to an unresolved V gene in checked studies; the others have no known cause. The V and J calls and the clone size are those of that table, but D and trimming were determined from the DNA. This sample lists 180,000 or so clones; about 91% were detected once. Roughly 1.5% of the sample is in the top ten clones.

The CDR3 starts with the cysteine, ends with the phenylalanine, and has 15 residues. Left in the record is the CDR3 DNA by itself, 45 bases read in frame from the first base. Per the germline V gene (reference sequence), MNHNY is the CDR1 and SVGAGI is the CDR2. Ends trimmed: V by 6 bases, J by 7 bases; bases unmatched to a gene: 6. This clone was observed a handful of times. It lacks a known antigen. No much larger clonotype is one base removed from it; base qualities were not supplied. Each collaborating institution followed its own protocols to collect whole blood in K2EDTA tubes. For TCRbeta analysis, collaborators shipped samples as frozen whole blood, isolated PBMCs, or DNA extracted from either of those sample types.

The TCR sequence derives from a woman between 45 and 65 years old with acute or convalescent COVID-19. Sequences were obtained from peripheral blood. The chain uses TRBV6-6 and TRBJ1-6; TRBD1 lines up with 10 middle nucleotides. The DNA sequence follows: TGTGCCAGCAGGAGTGACAGGGGGCTCAATTCACCCCTCCACTTT. Its amino acids are CASRSDRGLNSPLHF.